The 14 T cell receptor beta chains listed next were all sequenced from one sample in a study of blood T cell repertoires in COVID-19. The assay was immunoSEQ multiplex PCR, and TCRdb's table has in-frame clones only and misses some. The sample includes more than 60,000 clones, more than 70% of them seen just once. The sequenced sample was peripheral blood. The receptors originated from a man in his 60s with acute or convalescent COVID-19.

V usage is TRBV7-8 and J usage is TRBJ1-2, with TRBD1 as a possible D gene (6 bases). Germline V gene data show CDR1 as SGHVS and CDR2 as FQNEAQ. The CDR3 spans 15 residues. The V gene lost 6 bases and the J gene lost 4 bases, with 18 bases spanning the gap. The DNA of the CDR3 is TGTGCCAGCAGTCAGACCCTCAGGGGTGGCTATGGCTACACCTTC. Translation: CASSQTLRGGYGYTF.

The chain employs TRBV5-4 and TRBJ2-7, with D perhaps matching TRBD2 (5 bases). This CDR3 region has 14 residues. Germline V gene sequence: CDR1 SGHNT, CDR2 YYREEE (reference sequence). Trimming took off 3 bases at V and 0 bases at J, with 10 bases between the two ends. Here the CDR3 reads CASSSSGSSYEQYF. The CDR3 DNA follows: TGTGCCAGCAGCTCGTCGGGGAGCTCCTACGAGCAGTACTTC.

The rearrangement uses TRBV5-5 and TRBJ2-5; 7 nucleotides align to TRBD1. The CDR3 extends over 14 amino acids. Germline V gene data show CDR1 as SGHKS and CDR2 as YYEKEE (reference sequence). J lost 6 bases, V lost 4 bases, and 9 bases had no gene match. CDR3 residues: CASSQGGAEKTQYF. The CDR3 DNA sequence: TGTGCCAGCAGCCAAGGGGGCGCCGAAAAGACCCAGTACTTC.

V is TRBV14 and J is TRBJ1-2; 9 bases are shared with TRBD1. Germline CDR1 and CDR2: SGHDN and FVKESK. The CDR3 length is 15 residues. With V trimmed by 1 base and J by 3 bases, 3 bases remained unmatched. DNA for the CDR3: TGTGCCAGCAGCCAAGCCGGGACAGGGTACTATGGCTACACCTTC. Translating gives CASSQAGTGYYGYTF.

This chain links TRBV12-3 or TRBV12-4 with TRBJ1-1; no firm D call. This CDR3 is 13 amino acids long. V dropped 6 bases and J dropped 0 bases, with 8 bases sitting between them. CDR3 DNA: TGTGCCAGCAGCATCAGGATGAACACTGAAGCTTTCTTT. Its protein is CASSIRMNTEAFF.

This clone was seen only once. The chain carries TRBV27 and TRBJ2-2, with D perhaps TRBD2 (5 bases). Trimming took 7 bases from V and 2 from J, leaving 11 bases between them. CDR1 and CDR2 from the germline V gene are MNHEY and SMNVEV (reference sequence). The CDR3 runs to 14 residues. The CDR3 sequence is CASKGGGNTGELFF. The CDR3 DNA follows: TGTGCCAGCAAGGGCGGAGGAAACACCGGGGAGCTGTTTTTT.

This chain uses TRBV5-4 with TRBJ1-3; D may be TRBD1 (5 bases). Germline-derived CDR1 and CDR2 are SGHNT and YYREEE (reference sequence). CDR3 length equals 17 residues. The V end lost 0 bases, the J end lost 3 bases, and 16 bases lay between the germline ends. CDR3 sequence (DNA): TGTGCCAGCAGCTTGGAAGGGGACTCCGGGCATGGAAACACCATATATTTT. This encodes CASSLEGDSGHGNTIYF.

This clone has only one observation. V gene TRBV6-1 combines with J gene TRBJ1-5; a possible D gene is TRBD1 (5 bases). Germline lookup yields CDR1 MNHNS and CDR2 SASEGT. This CDR3 comprises 16 residues. The V end lost 0 bases, the J end lost 6 bases, and 15 bases lay between the germline ends. CDR3 sequence (DNA): TGTGCCAGCAGTGAAGCTCCAGGGACTACGGGTCAGCCCCAGCATTTT. It encodes CASSEAPGTTGQPQHF.

The gene calls are TRBV5-6 and TRBJ1-2; the D is unclear. The CDR3 loop spans 12 amino acids. Trimming took off 4 bases at V and 0 bases at J, with 4 bases between the two ends. Per the germline V gene, CDR1 is SGHDT and CDR2 is YYEEEE. CDR3 amino acids: CASSRANYGYTF. CDR3 DNA sequence: TGTGCCAGCAGCCGCGCTAACTATGGCTACACCTTC.

The chain is built from TRBV4-2 and TRBJ1-2; a weak D match, TRBD1 (6 bases). This CDR3 has 17 amino acids. Germline V gene lookup returns CDR1 LGHNA and CDR2 YNFKEQ. The V end was cut by 0 bases, the J end by 8 bases, with 22 bases between. CDR3 sequence: CASSQDYGGAGVGGYTF. In DNA form, the CDR3 reads TGTGCCAGCAGCCAAGATTATGGGGGCGCTGGGGTAGGAGGCTACACCTTC.

V gene TRBV19 combines with J gene TRBJ2-7; 7 nucleotides agree with TRBD1. The length of the CDR3 is 13 residues. V was pared by 9 bases and J by 3 bases, with 8 bases of the junction left unmatched. Germline loops: CDR1 LNHDA, CDR2 SQIVND (reference sequence). The CDR3 is CASGPRTGYEQYF. The CDR3 nucleotides are TGTGCCAGCGGACCTAGGACAGGCTACGAGCAGTACTTC.

Here the CDR3 DNA reads TGTGCCAGTAGTACTGGGACAGATGCAACCTATGGCTACACCTTC. Protein: CASSTGTDATYGYTF. The chain uses TRBV19 and TRBJ1-2; 7 nucleotides match TRBD1. The CDR3 is made up of 15 amino acids. Trimming cost V 4 bases and J 4 bases; bases outside gene matches: 9. CDR1 and CDR2 from the germline V gene are LNHDA and SQIVND (reference sequence).

The rearrangement links TRBV4-3 to TRBJ2-5; 9 nucleotides line up with TRBD2. The length of the CDR3 is 18 residues. V trimming: 4 bases; J trimming: 0 bases; junction bases outside the gene matches: 12. Germline CDR1 and CDR2: LGHNA and YSLEER. DNA for the CDR3: TGCGCCAGCAGCCTAATTCCCACCAGCGGGGGGTACCAAGAGACCCAGTACTTC. Translating gives CASSLIPTSGGYQETQYF.

The chain joins TRBV18 to TRBJ2-7; maybe TRBD2 (6 bases). This CDR3 is built from 14 residues. Germline V CDR1 and CDR2: KGHSH, LQKENI. V was clipped by 3 bases and J by 2 bases, with 11 bases between them. The CDR3 here is CASSPRDSAYEQYF. CDR3 nucleotides: TGTGCCAGCTCACCTCGGGACTCCGCCTACGAGCAGTACTTC.